The T cell receptor (beta chain) under discussion was sequenced for a study of patients and donors after allogeneic stem cell transplantation. CDR1 is SNHLY and CDR2 is FYNNEI in the germline V gene. The CDR3 loop spans 12 amino acids. V was trimmed by 5 bases and J by 10 bases, leaving 14 bases between them. This clonotype has more than one count but fewer than ten. TCRdb fed the RT-PCR reads into MiXCR, producing one record per CDR3 protein. The sample lists about 30,000 distinct CDR3 sequences, about 8% occurring once. The rearrangement uses TRBV2 and TRBJ1-1; D call uncertain. The sample was blood, either unsorted or a sorted T cell fraction (not recorded which). This receptor was obtained from a human donor who was either an allogeneic HSCT recipient or a stem cell or donor lymphocyte infusion donor (not recorded which). It is not recorded whose cells these are; they may come from a transplant donor. In nucleotides, the CDR3 is TGTGCCAGCAGTCCGTGGGAAGTACTAGCTTTCTTT. Its protein product is CASSPWEVLAFF.